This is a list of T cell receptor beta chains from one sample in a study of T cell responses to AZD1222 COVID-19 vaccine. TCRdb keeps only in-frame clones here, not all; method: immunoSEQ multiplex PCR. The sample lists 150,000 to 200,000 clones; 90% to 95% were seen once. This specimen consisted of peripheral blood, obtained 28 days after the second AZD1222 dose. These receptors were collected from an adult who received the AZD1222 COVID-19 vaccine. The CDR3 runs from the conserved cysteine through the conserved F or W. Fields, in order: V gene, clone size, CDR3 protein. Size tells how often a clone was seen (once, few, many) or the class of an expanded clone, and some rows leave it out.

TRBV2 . CASSQQWNTEAFF
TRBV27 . CASAAVATTSGIVPFETQYF
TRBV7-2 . CASSLRTGDIQYF
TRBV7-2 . CASSPTSNEQFF
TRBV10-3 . CAISGTGSRGAFF
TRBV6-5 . CASRSAGTSFEQYF
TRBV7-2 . CASNTPGPVLYNNEQFF
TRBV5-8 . CASSFRQGDEKLFF
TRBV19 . CASSWAAAHYGYTF
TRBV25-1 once CASSEGRGAYNEQFF
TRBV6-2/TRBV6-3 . CASSYSPPSGLYNEQFF
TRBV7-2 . CASSLMAREGNEQFF
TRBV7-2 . CASSFFGQPQHF
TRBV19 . CASSGGIVGEKLFF
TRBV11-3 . CASSLEAGAYEQYF
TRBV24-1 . CATSATSAGSYNEQFF
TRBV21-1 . CASSKVADYEQYF
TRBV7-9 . CASSLALAGLQETQYF
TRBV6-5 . CASSSITSFDEQFF
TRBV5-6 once CASSLDRGVGTEAFF
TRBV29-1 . CSVDTGELFF
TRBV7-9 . CASSRMGLLHRVPF
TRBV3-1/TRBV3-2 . CASSQAGSTWEQYF
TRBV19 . CASSMMRDMSNEQFF
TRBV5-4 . CASSSPGQGKAFF